These 27 T cell receptor beta chains came from one sample sequenced in a study of blood T cell repertoires in COVID-19. Assay: immunoSEQ multiplex PCR; the TCRdb copy retains only in-frame clones and omits some. The table lists approximately 320,000 clones, under 95% of them singletons. What was sequenced was PBMCs or T cells enriched from blood (not recorded which). The source is a man aged 55 to 70 who had recovered from COVID-19.

The chain recombines TRBV24-1 with TRBJ2-2; TRBD1 matches 8 bases. The CDR3 loop spans 13 amino acids. V dropped 7 bases and J dropped 7; count of bases not matched to a gene: 4. The germline gives CDR1 KGHDR, CDR2 SFDVKD. CDR3: CATSQTGVGELFF. The CDR3 DNA is TGTGCCACCAGCCAGACAGGGGTCGGGGAGCTGTTTTTT.

J is TRBJ1-2 and V is TRBV19; perhaps TRBD1 as D (6 bases). Germline CDR1 LNHDA, CDR2 SQIVND (reference sequence). Trimming pared 7 bases from V and 8 bases from J, leaving 20 bases between. The CDR3 runs 14 residues. DNA for the CDR3: TGTGCCAGTACCCCTATCCAGGGGCGTCAGGGCTACACCTTC. Residues: CASTPIQGRQGYTF.

The V and J genes are TRBV7-2 and TRBJ2-3; 8 bases match TRBD2. V shed 4 bases, J shed 5 bases, and the junction held 8 bases outside the gene matches. This CDR3 region has 15 residues. Germline loops: CDR1 SGHTA, CDR2 FQGNSA. The CDR3 nucleotides are TGTGCCAGCAGCTGGGGTAGCGGGACGAGAGATACGCAGTATTTT. This sequence encodes CASSWGSGTRDTQYF.

As to this clone: Different DNA sequences within this sample yield the same CDR3. V gene TRBV12-3 or TRBV12-4 combines with J gene TRBJ1-1; possible D gene TRBD1, 6 bases. With 2 bases removed from V and 4 bases from J, the gap between germline ends came to 8 bases. The CDR3 runs 13 residues. CDR3 sequence (DNA): TGTGCCAGCAGTTTAAGGGGGGGCACTGAAGCTTTCTTT. It yields the protein CASSLRGGTEAFF.

V and J are TRBV11-2 and TRBJ1-2; no reliable D call. The V end was cut by 1 base, the J end by 3 bases, with 6 bases between. The CDR3 loop spans 13 amino acids. Germline CDR1 and CDR2: SGHAT and FQNNGV. CDR3 protein: CASSLGGDYGYTF. In nucleotides, the CDR3 is TGTGCCAGCAGCTTAGGCGGGGACTATGGCTACACCTTC.

The genes are TRBV30 and TRBJ1-5, with D uncertain. Germline lookup yields CDR1 GTSNPN and CDR2 SVGIG (reference sequence). The CDR3 loop spans 13 amino acids. The ends were cut back, 0 bases at V and 4 bases at J, with 7 bases in the middle. CDR3 protein: CAWSVTENQPQHF. The CDR3 coding sequence is TGTGCCTGGAGTGTAACAGAGAATCAGCCCCAGCATTTT.

This chain connects TRBV2 to TRBJ1-1; 7 bases align to TRBD1. The V gene's germline CDR1 is SNHLY and CDR2 FYNNEI. This CDR3 is built from 13 residues. Trimming removed 6 bases from V and 7 bases from J; junction bases left unmatched: 8. CDR3 protein: CASSWDSQNEAFF. The CDR3 nucleotides read TGTGCCAGCAGCTGGGACAGCCAAAATGAAGCTTTCTTT.

The J gene is TRBJ1-1, the V gene TRBV20-1; D gene uncertain. This CDR3 region has 11 residues. The V end lost 5 bases, the J end lost 2 bases, and 6 bases lay between the germline ends. Per germline, CDR1 DFQATT and CDR2 SNEGSKA (reference sequence). The CDR3 DNA reads TGCAGTGCTGACACTAACACTGAAGCTTTCTTT. Its translation is CSADTNTEAFF.

This rearrangement joins TRBV20-1 to TRBJ2-1; tentative D call: TRBD2 (6 bases). Germline V gives CDR1 DFQATT, CDR2 SNEGSKA (reference sequence). The V end lost 3 bases, the J end lost 12 bases, and 21 bases lay between the germline ends. The CDR3 runs 14 residues. CDR3 nucleotide sequence: TGCAGTGCTAGTCCCTCGGAGGGTCCTAAGGGGCAGTTCTTC. Amino acid sequence: CSASPSEGPKGQFF.

The rearrangement links TRBV6-2 or TRBV6-3 to TRBJ1-5, with 8 bases lining up with TRBD1. V lost 2 bases to trimming and J lost 0 bases; unmatched junction nucleotides: 12. The CDR3 consists of 19 residues. CDR1 MNHEY and CDR2 SVGEGT come from the germline V gene. The CDR3: CASSYGRDRFMISNQPQHF. CDR3 DNA sequence: TGTGCCAGCAGTTACGGGCGGGACAGGTTCATGATTAGCAATCAGCCCCAGCATTTT.

V and J are TRBV30 and TRBJ2-7, with D possibly being TRBD1 (6 bases). The CDR3 consists of 15 residues. The ends were cut back, 6 bases at V and 0 bases at J, with 18 bases in the middle. CDR1 GTSNPN and CDR2 SVGIG come from the germline V gene (reference sequence). This CDR3 is CACRDTRAGSYEQYF. The CDR3 coding sequence is TGTGCCTGTAGGGACACCCGGGCCGGCTCCTACGAGCAGTACTTC.

The J gene is TRBJ2-2, the V gene TRBV7-2; weak D call: TRBD1 (5 bases). Trimming left V 1 base short and J 1 base short, with 7 bases between. Per germline, CDR1 SGHTA and CDR2 FQGNSA. The CDR3 is 15 residues long. The CDR3 here is CASSLGGGNTGELFF. Written as DNA, the CDR3 is TGTGCCAGCAGCTTAGGGGGCGGGAACACCGGGGAGCTGTTTTTT. The whole variable domain, remainder taken from reference TRBV7-2 and TRBJ2-2, is GAGVSQSPSNKVTEKGKDVELRCDPISGHTALYWYRQSLGQGLEFLIYFQGNSAPDKSGLPSDRFSAERTGGSVSTLTIQRTQQEDSAVYLCASSLGGGNTGELFFGEGSRLTVL.

The rearrangement links TRBV3-1 (or the pseudogene TRBV3-2) to TRBJ2-3, with 7 positions matching TRBD2. With 1 base clipped from V and 2 bases from J, the junction kept 3 bases outside the gene matches. The length of the CDR3 is 15 residues. Germline V gene sequence: CDR1 LGHDT, CDR2 YNNKEL (reference sequence). The CDR3 coding sequence is TGTGCCAGCAGCCAAGGGGGACTAAACACAGATACGCAGTATTTT. It yields the protein CASSQGGLNTDTQYF.

The chain combines TRBV25-1 with TRBJ1-3; 7 bases are a match to TRBD1. Unmatched junction bases numbered 14, after V lost 6 bases and J lost 0 bases. The CDR3 length is 18 residues. CDR1 is MGHDK, CDR2 SYGVNS, per germline. In nucleotides, the CDR3 is TGTGCCAGCAGCTCCGGGACAGCTTCTTGGAGCTCTGGAAACACCATATATTTT. It translates to CASSSGTASWSSGNTIYF.

The CDR3 reads CAWRLFSGSRGEQFF. The CDR3 DNA is TGTGCCTGGAGACTATTTAGCGGGAGTCGGGGTGAGCAGTTCTTC. The rearrangement uses TRBV30 and TRBJ2-1; 9 bases align to TRBD2. This CDR3 is built from 15 residues. V lost 3 bases, J lost 9 bases, and 12 bases stayed unmatched. Per the germline V gene, CDR1 is GTSNPN and CDR2 is SVGIG (reference sequence).

This chain links TRBV3-1 (or the pseudogene TRBV3-2) with TRBJ1-6; D is uncertain. V shed 0 bases and J shed 5 bases, with 8 bases lying between them. Germline loops: CDR1 LGHDT, CDR2 YNNKEL (reference sequence). There are 15 residues in the CDR3. CDR3 in amino acids: CASSQDRRDNSPLHF. The DNA for the CDR3 is TGTGCCAGCAGCCAAGATCGGAGGGATAATTCACCCCTCCACTTT.

CDR3 DNA: TGTGCCAGCAGTACTTTTAGATCCTACGAGACTGTCACAGATACGCAGTATTTT. This sequence encodes CASSTFRSYETVTDTQYF. The rearrangement links TRBV28 to TRBJ2-3, with D unclear. There are 18 residues in the CDR3. The V end lost 5 bases, the J end lost 2 bases, and 23 bases lay between the germline ends. Germline loops: CDR1 MDHEN, CDR2 SYDVKM.

The genes are TRBV18 and TRBJ2-2, with D possibly TRBD1 on 6 matching bases. The CDR3 has 15 amino acids. Per the germline V gene, CDR1 is KGHSH and CDR2 is LQKENI. V lost 5 bases and J lost 2, with 12 bases in between. The CDR3, as DNA: TGTGCCAGCTCAGACTACAGGGTTAACACCGGGGAGCTGTTTTTT. It codes for CASSDYRVNTGELFF. The whole variable domain, filled in from reference TRBV18 and TRBJ2-2, reads NAGVMQNPRHLVRRRGQEARLRCSPMKGHSHVYWYRQLPEEGLKFMVYLQKENIIDESGMPKERFSAEFPKEGPSILRIQQVVRGDSAAYFCASSDYRVNTGELFFGEGSRLTVL.

The rearrangement links TRBV11-3 to TRBJ1-5; D remains ambiguous. The V gene lost 4 bases and the J gene lost 7 bases, with 11 bases spanning the gap. Germline V gives CDR1 SGHNT, CDR2 YENEEA. CDR3 length: 13 residues. The DNA of the CDR3 is TGTGCCAGCAGCTCAAGACCCGGGCAGCCCCAGCATTTT. It is translated as CASSSRPGQPQHF.

The rearrangement uses TRBV7-2 and TRBJ1-6; D might be TRBD1 (5 bases). V shed 6 bases and J shed 7 bases, with 10 bases lying between them. CDR3 length: 13 amino acids. Germline V gene lookup returns CDR1 SGHTA and CDR2 FQGNSA. The CDR3 sequence is CASRTGGNSPLHF. The CDR3 DNA is TGTGCCAGCAGGACTGGGGGGAATTCACCCCTCCACTTT.

This rearrangement joins TRBV27 to TRBJ1-3; no reliable D call. V was trimmed by 4 bases and J by 8 bases, leaving 9 bases between them. This CDR3 is built from 12 residues. Germline CDR1 reads MNHEY; CDR2 reads SMNVEV (reference sequence). The CDR3 bases are TGTGCCAGCAGTTCACCCGGGGACACCATATATTTT. The encoded protein is CASSSPGDTIYF.

The chain recombines TRBV5-4 with TRBJ1-1, with TRBD1 matching 7 bases. This CDR3 has 13 amino acids. Germline CDR1 is SGHNT and CDR2 is YYREEE (reference sequence). V dropped 4 bases and J dropped 5; count of bases not matched to a gene: 5. CDR3 sequence reads: CASSKGQETEAFF. The CDR3 bases are TGTGCCAGCAGCAAAGGACAGGAAACTGAAGCTTTCTTT. The full variable domain, its missing parts supplied by reference TRBV5-4 and TRBJ1-1, is ETGVTQSPTHLIKTRGQQVTLRCSSQSGHNTVSWYQQALGQGPQFIFQYYREEENGRGNFPPRFSGLQFPNYSSELNVNALELDDSALYLCASSKGQETEAFFGQGTRLTVV.

This chain connects TRBV5-1 to TRBJ1-1, with 7 positions matching TRBD1. CDR1 is SGHRS, CDR2 YFSETQ, per germline. The CDR3 runs to 15 residues. V dropped 4 bases and J dropped 2; count of bases not matched to a gene: 8. CDR3 nucleotide sequence: TGCGCCAGCAGCCCATGGGACAGTGGAAACACTGAAGCTTTCTTT. This encodes CASSPWDSGNTEAFF.

This chain links TRBV6-5 with TRBJ1-2, with 9 bases matching TRBD1. After removal of 7 bases from V and 4 bases from J, the junction contained 10 bases not matched to a gene. Germline V CDR1 and CDR2: MNHEY, SVGAGI. CDR3 length: 15 residues. The CDR3 sequence is CASIRQGDLTYGYTF. The CDR3 bases are TGTGCCAGCATTCGACAGGGGGATCTTACCTATGGCTACACCTTC.

This clone appeared a few times. The chain couples TRBV6-5 to TRBJ1-5; 9 bases map to TRBD1. The CDR3 is 13 amino acids. Germline CDR1 and CDR2: MNHEY and SVGAGI. Unmatched junction bases numbered 3, after V lost 6 bases and J lost 6 bases. The CDR3 region has the DNA TGTGCCAGCAGGGGGACAGGGACTCAGCCCCAGCATTTT. This sequence encodes CASRGTGTQPQHF.

This rearrangement joins TRBV11-2 to TRBJ2-1; 8 nucleotides match TRBD1. The CDR3 loop spans 15 amino acids. Germline CDR1 and CDR2: SGHAT and FQNNGV. V lost 5 bases to trimming and J lost 4 bases; unmatched junction nucleotides: 7. CDR3 sequence: CASSVRDRRYNEQFF. DNA of the CDR3: TGTGCCAGCAGCGTCCGGGACAGGAGATACAATGAGCAGTTCTTC.

The chain joins TRBV14 to TRBJ1-2; 9 bases fit TRBD1. J was trimmed by 4 bases and V by 1 base; bases with no gene match: 1. This CDR3 region has 14 residues. Germline assignment: CDR1 SGHDN and CDR2 FVKESK. Here the CDR3 DNA reads TGTGCCAGCAGCCAAGGGGGACAGGGCTATGGCTACACCTTC. Translation gives CASSQGGQGYGYTF. The complete variable domain, with remaining parts taken from reference TRBV14 and TRBJ1-2, reads EAGVTQFPSHSVIEKGQTVTLRCDPISGHDNLYWYRRVMGKEIKFLLHFVKESKQDESGMPNNRFLAERTGGTYSTLKVQPAELEDSGVYFCASSQGGQGYGYTFGSGTRLTVV.